These 12 T cell receptor beta chains share one sample of origin, sequenced in a study of blood T cell repertoires in COVID-19. Sequencing used immunoSEQ multiplex PCR; TCRdb keeps in-frame clones, though not all of them. The data hold some 300,000 clones, with 80% to 90% observed a single time. Source material: peripheral blood. These TCRs come from a woman in her forties or fifties with COVID-19, enrolled during active disease.

The J gene is TRBJ1-6, the V gene TRBV5-1; D call uncertain. Trimming pared 2 bases from V and 5 bases from J, leaving 14 bases between. Per germline, CDR1 SGHRS and CDR2 YFSETQ. The CDR3 covers 16 residues. This CDR3 is CASSFGEGQNNSPLHF. CDR3 in DNA: TGCGCCAGCAGCTTTGGGGAGGGCCAGAATAATTCACCCCTCCACTTT.

This chain connects TRBV6-5 to TRBJ2-3, with 7 bases fitting TRBD1. Germline CDR1 and CDR2: MNHEY and SVGAGI. Losses at the gene ends were 4 bases for V and 3 bases for J; bases not matched to a gene: 7. The CDR3 covers 15 residues. The CDR3: CASSSRRGLTDTQYF. Here the CDR3 DNA reads TGTGCCAGCAGTTCGCGTAGGGGGCTTACAGATACGCAGTATTTT.

This clone was observed once. The chain uses TRBV30 and TRBJ1-2; the D gene is possibly TRBD1 (6 bases). With 3 bases removed from V and 4 bases from J, the gap between germline ends came to 6 bases. This CDR3 contains 11 residues. Germline CDR1 GTSNPN, CDR2 SVGIG (reference sequence). CDR3 amino acids: CAWSRGYGYTF. The DNA for the CDR3 is TGTGCCTGGAGCAGGGGCTATGGCTACACCTTC.

The V call is TRBV7-9, the J call TRBJ1-2, with D perhaps matching TRBD1 (5 bases). V lost 1 base to trimming and J lost 7 bases, with 19 bases between them. Germline CDR1 and CDR2: SEHNR and FQNEAQ (reference sequence). This CDR3 has 16 amino acids. This CDR3 is CASSLVSSSGHSGYTF. The CDR3 nucleotides read TGTGCCAGCAGCTTAGTATCCAGCTCAGGACACTCTGGCTACACCTTC.

V gene TRBV6-5 combines with J gene TRBJ2-1, with TRBD2 matching 8 bases. Germline lookup yields CDR1 MNHEY and CDR2 SVGAGI. The CDR3 is 15 amino acids. V lost 4 bases to trimming and J lost 7 bases; unmatched junction nucleotides: 9. CDR3 coding DNA: TGTGCCAGCAGTTTCGGCGGGAGGTCTAGGAATGAGCAGTTCTTC. It is translated as CASSFGGRSRNEQFF.

V usage is TRBV5-1 and J usage is TRBJ1-5, with TRBD1 as a possible D gene (6 bases). V was trimmed by 4 bases and J by 0 bases, leaving 11 bases between them. The CDR3 totals 15 residues. Germline V gives CDR1 SGHRS, CDR2 YFSETQ. Here the CDR3 reads CASSQTGYSNQPQHF. In DNA, the CDR3 is TGCGCCAGCAGCCAGACAGGTTATAGCAATCAGCCCCAGCATTTT.

The genes are TRBV11-3 and TRBJ1-2, with TRBD1 matching 10 bases. Trimming cost V 4 bases and J 0 bases; bases outside gene matches: 14. The CDR3 is made up of 19 amino acids. Germline CDR1 SGHNT, CDR2 YENEEA. The CDR3, as DNA: TGTGCCAGCAGCTCCCCCCCAGGACAGGGGGGAAAAACTAACTATGGCTACACCTTC. The encoded protein is CASSSPPGQGGKTNYGYTF.

V usage is TRBV24-1 and J usage is TRBJ2-3, with D unclear. The CDR3 loop spans 15 amino acids. Germline-derived CDR1 and CDR2 are KGHDR and SFDVKD. The V end lost 4 bases, the J end lost 2 bases, and 12 bases lay between the germline ends. The CDR3 sequence is CATSEPESYTDTQYF. As DNA, the CDR3 is TGTGCCACCAGTGAGCCTGAGAGCTACACAGATACGCAGTATTTT.

The chain carries TRBV19 and TRBJ1-2; 9 nucleotides align to TRBD1. Germline trimming cut 5 bases from V and 2 bases from J; bases unmatched to any gene: 6. The CDR3 loop spans 15 amino acids. Germline CDR1 is LNHDA and CDR2 is SQIVND (reference sequence). DNA of the CDR3: TGTGCCAGTAGTCGGCTGGGACAGGGAAACTATGGCTACACCTTC. This gives the protein CASSRLGQGNYGYTF.

The chain joins TRBV6-5 to TRBJ2-1; 9 nucleotides align to TRBD2. Unmatched junction bases numbered 7, after V lost 1 base and J lost 6 bases. Germline-derived CDR1 and CDR2 are MNHEY and SVGAGI. The CDR3 runs to 16 residues. The CDR3 region has the DNA TGTGCCAGCAGTTACTATGGGACTAGCCTTACCAATGAGCAGTTCTTC. It codes for CASSYYGTSLTNEQFF.

J is TRBJ1-2 and V is TRBV7-3, with 7 bases fitting TRBD1. The CDR3 is made up of 13 amino acids. Germline assignment: CDR1 SGHTA and CDR2 FQGTGA. The trim removed 5 bases at V and 5 bases at J, leaving 5 bases unmatched. CDR3 protein: CASSPGQQYGYTF. For the CDR3, the DNA is TGTGCCAGCAGCCCGGGACAGCAGTATGGCTACACCTTC.

This rearrangement joins TRBV11-2 to TRBJ2-5; 13 bases match TRBD2. In germline, CDR1 is SGHAT, CDR2 FQNNGV. The CDR3 consists of 18 residues. Trimming cost V 3 bases and J 2 bases; bases outside gene matches: 9. CDR3 DNA: TGTGCCAGCAGCTTTCGAACGGGACTAGCGGGATTTCAAGAGACCCAGTACTTC. Translating gives CASSFRTGLAGFQETQYF.